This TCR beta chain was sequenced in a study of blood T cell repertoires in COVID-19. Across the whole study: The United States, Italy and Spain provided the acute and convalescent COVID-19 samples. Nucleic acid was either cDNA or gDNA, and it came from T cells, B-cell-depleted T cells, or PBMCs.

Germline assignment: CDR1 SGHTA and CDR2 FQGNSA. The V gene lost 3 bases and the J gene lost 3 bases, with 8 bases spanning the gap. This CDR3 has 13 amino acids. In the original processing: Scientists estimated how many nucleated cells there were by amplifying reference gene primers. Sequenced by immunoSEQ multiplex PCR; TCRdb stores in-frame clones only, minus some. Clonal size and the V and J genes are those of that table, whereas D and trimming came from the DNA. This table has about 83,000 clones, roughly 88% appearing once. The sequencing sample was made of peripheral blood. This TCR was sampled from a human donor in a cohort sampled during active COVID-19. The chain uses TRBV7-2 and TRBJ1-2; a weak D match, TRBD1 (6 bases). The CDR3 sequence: CASSFRTDYGYTF. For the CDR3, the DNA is TGTGCCAGCAGCTTCAGGACAGACTATGGCTACACCTTC.